The rows below give T cell receptor beta chains drawn from one sample of a study of blood T cells in healthy people across ages. MiXCR, applied by TCRdb to the 5' RACE reads, yields one record per CDR3 protein. The repertoire holds hundreds of thousands of distinct CDR3 sequences, with 40% to 50% as singletons. Specimen: blood. Source of these receptors: a man aged 55-75 years in good health. Each CDR3 is given with its conserved first and last residue. The D gene is left open where the match is weak. A clone size is listed for some rows: how often the clone was seen (once, few, many), or a class if it is expanded.

CASSEALPLAGDTQYF	TGTGCCAGCAGTGAAGCGCTTCCACTAGCGGGAGATACGCAGTATTTT	TRBV2	TRBJ2-3	16	TRBD2	-
CASSYIRNTEAFF	TGTGCCAGCAGTTACATTCGGAACACTGAAGCTTTCTTT	TRBV27	TRBJ1-1	13	-	-
CASGTTRGAYNEQFF	TGTGCCAGCGGCACTACACGGGGGGCCTACAATGAGCAGTTCTTC	TRBV27	TRBJ2-1	15	TRBD2	few
CASSWGQGRNTEAFF	TGTGCCAGCAGCTGGGGACAGGGGAGGAACACTGAAGCTTTCTTT	TRBV7-2	TRBJ1-1	15	TRBD1	-
CSARARDRREETQYF	TGCAGTGCTAGAGCCCGGGACAGGAGGGAAGAGACCCAGTACTTC	TRBV20-1	TRBJ2-5	15	TRBD1	few
CAISGGDRGSPLHF	TGTGCCATCAGTGGCGGGGACAGGGGCTCACCCCTCCACTTT	TRBV10-3	TRBJ1-6	14	TRBD1	-
CASNSETYEQYF	TGTGCCAGTAACAGCGAAACCTACGAGCAGTACTTC	TRBV6-2/TRBV6-3	TRBJ2-7	12	-	many
CSATSGYEQYF	TGCAGTGCTACCTCGGGGTACGAGCAGTACTTC	TRBV20-1	TRBJ2-7	11	-	few
CASSYSTGDYEQYF	TGTGCCAGCAGTTACTCGACAGGGGACTACGAGCAGTACTTC	TRBV6-5	TRBJ2-7	14	TRBD1	few
CASSLAFGELFF	TGTGCCAGCAGTTTAGCGTTCGGGGAGCTGTTTTTT	TRBV12-3/TRBV12-4	TRBJ2-2	12	-	-
CSAKFPGGGATDTQYF	TGCAGTGCTAAATTCCCCGGGGGGGGTGCCACAGATACGCAGTATTTT	TRBV20-1	TRBJ2-3	16	TRBD2	-
CASSQDPLGQGDNYGYTF	TGTGCCAGCAGCCAAGATCCTCTTGGACAGGGTGATAACTATGGCTACACCTTC	TRBV3-1	TRBJ1-2	18	TRBD1	few
CSARLGGSNYGYTF	TGCAGCGCCCGGTTAGGGGGTTCTAACTATGGCTACACCTTC	TRBV29-1	TRBJ1-2	14	-	many
CASSLQGVYQETQYF	TGTGCCAGCAGCTTGCAGGGGGTGTACCAAGAGACCCAGTACTTC	TRBV5-6	TRBJ2-5	15	TRBD1	-
CASSLEYGASNTGELFF	TGTGCCAGCAGCTTAGAATACGGGGCTTCGAACACCGGGGAGCTGTTTTTT	TRBV7-2	TRBJ2-2	17	-	-
CANSSLAGLYQETQYF	TGTGCCAACAGCTCCCTAGCGGGATTGTACCAAGAGACCCAGTACTTC	TRBV12-3/TRBV12-4	TRBJ2-5	16	TRBD2	-
CASSREIPRETQYF	TGTGCCAGCAGCCGGGAAATCCCCCGTGAGACCCAGTACTTC	TRBV11-2	TRBJ2-5	14	-	-
CASSELRPVVGANVLTF	TGCGCCAGCAGTGAGCTTAGACCGGTGGTTGGGGCCAACGTCCTGACTTTC	TRBV10-1	TRBJ2-6	17	-	-
CASSQEWTSGQETQYF	TGCGCCAGCAGCCAAGAATGGACTAGCGGACAAGAGACCCAGTACTTC	TRBV4-3	TRBJ2-5	16	TRBD2	-
CASSLKDSRFYEQYF	TGTGCCAGCAGTTTAAAGGACAGCAGATTCTACGAGCAGTACTTC	TRBV12-3/TRBV12-4	TRBJ2-7	15	-	many
CASSQGISGGRSKNIQYF	TGCGCCAGCAGCCAAGGAATTAGCGGGGGGCGATCCAAAAACATTCAGTACTTC	TRBV4-3	TRBJ2-4	18	TRBD2	-
CAWERLPSYEQYF	TGTGCCTGGGAGCGACTGCCCTCCTACGAGCAGTACTTC	TRBV30	TRBJ2-7	13	-	-
CAISGTGTSGGGSTDTQYF	TGTGCCATCAGTGGAACCGGGACTAGCGGGGGGGGGAGCACAGATACGCAGTATTTT	TRBV10-3	TRBJ2-3	19	TRBD2	-
CASSRSGTGYNEQFF	TGTGCCAGCAGCCGATCCGGGACAGGCTACAATGAGCAGTTCTTC	TRBV9	TRBJ2-1	15	TRBD1	few
CASSPPHRDRSPLHF	TGTGCCAGCAGCCCCCCCCACAGGGATCGGTCACCCCTCCACTTT	TRBV3-1	TRBJ1-6	15	-	few
CASSQDPPVQGLGNEQFF	TGCGCCAGCAGCCAAGATCCCCCGGTACAGGGACTAGGCAATGAGCAGTTCTTC	TRBV4-3	TRBJ2-1	18	TRBD2	few
CASSYLGQHGYTF	TGTGCCAGCAGTTACTTAGGACAGCATGGCTACACCTTC	TRBV6-5	TRBJ1-2	13	-	few
CASSLGGEQVRNYGYTF	TGTGCCAGCAGCTTAGGTGGGGAACAGGTCAGAAACTATGGCTACACCTTC	TRBV7-2	TRBJ1-2	17	-	few
CASSFTGQGTYGYTF	TGTGCCAGCAGCTTTACTGGACAGGGGACCTATGGCTACACCTTC	TRBV7-9	TRBJ1-2	15	TRBD1	-
CASSEAGGDVSDNEQFF	TGTGCCAGCAGTGAAGCAGGGGGCGATGTATCCGACAATGAGCAGTTCTTC	TRBV2	TRBJ2-1	17	TRBD1	-
CASSQVDGYYEQYF	TGTGCCAGCAGCCAAGTTGACGGGTACTACGAGCAGTACTTC	TRBV3-1	TRBJ2-7	14	-	many
CSARDFLGGETQYF	TGCAGTGCTAGAGATTTTTTGGGGGGGGAGACCCAGTACTTC	TRBV20-1	TRBJ2-5	14	TRBD2	many
CASSHQRDRRQETQYF	TGTGCCAGCAGCCACCAAAGGGACAGGCGACAAGAGACCCAGTACTTC	TRBV7-2	TRBJ2-5	16	TRBD1	-
CASSTGLAGGNTGELFF	TGTGCCAGCAGCACCGGACTAGCGGGGGGTAACACCGGGGAGCTGTTTTTT	TRBV4-2	TRBJ2-2	17	TRBD2	-
CASIPPGLAGSSSYNEQFF	TGTGCCAGCATCCCTCCGGGACTAGCGGGGTCGAGCTCCTACAATGAGCAGTTCTTC	TRBV28	TRBJ2-1	19	TRBD2	-
CAVSGDTDYGYTF	TGTGCCGTCAGCGGGGACACCGACTATGGCTACACCTTC	TRBV10-3	TRBJ1-2	13	-	once
CASSSRATAGGVLNEQFF	TGTGCCAGCAGCTCCAGAGCGACCGCGGGGGGGGTGTTAAATGAGCAGTTCTTC	TRBV7-2	TRBJ2-1	18	TRBD2	-
CASSSVRGEAFF	TGTGCCAGCAGCTCCGTCAGGGGAGAAGCTTTCTTT	TRBV5-4	TRBJ1-1	12	-	-
CASSLWSGGTGANVLTF	TGTGCCAGCAGTTTATGGTCCGGAGGGACTGGGGCCAACGTCCTGACTTTC	TRBV27	TRBJ2-6	17	-	-
CAWSVGRNEQYF	TGTGCCTGGAGTGTAGGCCGGAACGAGCAGTACTTC	TRBV30	TRBJ2-7	12	-	few
CASSSDRGGNQPQHF	TGTGCCAGCAGCTCAGACAGGGGAGGCAATCAGCCCCAGCATTTT	TRBV7-9	TRBJ1-5	15	TRBD1	few
CASSHPGRGSLLDQPQHF	TGTGCCAGCAGCCATCCCGGCAGGGGTTCTCTTTTAGATCAGCCCCAGCATTTT	TRBV6-1	TRBJ1-5	18	-	-
CASSRDTYGCTF	TGCGCCAGCAGCCGGGACACATATGGCTGCACCTTC	TRBV4-3	TRBJ1-2	12	-	-
CSVGRQNHNEQFF	TGCAGCGTGGGACGTCAGAACCACAATGAGCAGTTCTTC	TRBV29-1	TRBJ2-1	13	-	-
CASSLSGQGRSDGYTF	TGTGCCAGCAGTTTATCGGGACAGGGCAGGTCGGATGGCTACACCTTC	TRBV27	TRBJ1-2	16	TRBD1	-
CASSLGGPVQETQYF	TGTGCCAGCTCTCTTGGGGGCCCTGTCCAAGAGACCCAGTACTTC	TRBV18	TRBJ2-5	15	-	-
CASSLAGRGGYTF	TGTGCCAGCAGTTTGGCAGGGAGGGGGGGCTACACCTTC	TRBV28	TRBJ1-2	13	-	-
CASSLVFRIGEQYF	TGTGCCAGCAGCTTAGTCTTCAGGATAGGCGAGCAGTACTTC	TRBV7-2	TRBJ2-7	14	-	few
CASSQDLASGEMNTEAFF	TGCGCCAGCAGCCAAGACCTGGCCAGCGGAGAGATGAACACTGAAGCTTTCTTT	TRBV4-3	TRBJ1-1	18	-	few
CAGSEGIGETQYF	TGTGCCGGCAGTGAGGGAATTGGGGAGACCCAGTACTTC	TRBV28	TRBJ2-5	13	-	-
CASSQPGASSADTQYF	TGTGCCAGCAGCCAACCGGGAGCCAGCTCCGCGGATACGCAGTATTTT	TRBV7-8	TRBJ2-3	16	-	-